Below are 20 T cell receptor beta chains sequenced from a single sample in a study of Ad26.COV2.S vaccination and SARS-CoV-2 variants. Noted treatment: 15 to 20 received Ad26.COV2.S at low or high dose, single or two shots; several received placebo; per-sample allocation not given. Material that was analyzed had been drawn on day 63 after the first vaccine or placebo injection. Using immunoSEQ multiplex PCR, the repertoire was profiled, and TCRdb retains in-frame clones only, with some absent. The sample shows some 240,000 clones, around nine tenths of them seen only once. Source: peripheral blood, taken in a trial of Ad26.COV2.S vaccine versus placebo. These receptors all stem from a person between 18 and 65 years old who received the Ad26.COV2.S COVID-19 vaccine or a placebo.

The CDR3 is CASSMTGGYGYTF. The CDR3 DNA reads TGTGCCAGCAGTATGACAGGGGGCTATGGCTACACCTTC. This chain joins TRBV5-6 and TRBJ1-2, with 9 nucleotides matching TRBD1. The CDR3 runs to 13 residues. The J segment lost 4 bases and the V segment lost 5 bases, leaving 3 bases of the junction unmatched. Per the germline V gene, CDR1 is SGHDT and CDR2 is YYEEEE.

The CDR3: CASSFRGAYTGELFF. As DNA, the CDR3 is TGCGCCAGCAGCTTCCGGGGGGCCTACACCGGGGAGCTGTTTTTT. The gene calls are TRBV5-1 and TRBJ2-2; the D gene is possibly TRBD2 (7 bases). Germline V gene data show CDR1 as SGHRS and CDR2 as YFSETQ. The length of the CDR3 is 15 residues. V lost 2 bases to trimming and J lost 3 bases, with 11 bases between them.

The V gene is TRBV12-5, the J gene TRBJ2-1; D not resolved. Germline CDR1 is LGHNT and CDR2 is FRNRAP. The length of the CDR3 is 14 residues. V lost 4 bases to trimming and J lost 0 bases, with 7 bases between them. The DNA for the CDR3 is TGTGCTAGTGGTTCCCTATCCTCCTACAATGAGCAGTTCTTC. Residues: CASGSLSSYNEQFF.

This clone was observed a handful of times. This sequence joins TRBV4-3 and TRBJ2-7; 7 bases are a match to TRBD2. In germline, CDR1 is LGHNA, CDR2 YSLEER. The CDR3 length is 21 residues. After removal of 1 base from V and 6 bases from J, the junction contained 27 bases not matched to a gene. In DNA form, the CDR3 reads TGCGCCAGCAGCCAAGGACGCGCACCCTCCATGAGGCATTCCTCGGGGGGCGAGCAGTACTTC. Its translation: CASSQGRAPSMRHSSGGEQYF.

The genes are TRBV5-6 and TRBJ1-3; D is ambiguous. From germline, CDR1 is SGHDT and CDR2 YYEEEE. The CDR3 is 17 residues long. V lost 4 bases, J lost 0 bases, and 17 bases lay in between. CDR3 sequence reads: CASSTIFPTGSGNTIYF. CDR3 DNA sequence: TGTGCCAGCAGCACGATATTCCCGACGGGCTCTGGAAACACCATATATTTT.

The chain couples TRBV11-2 to TRBJ2-3; 11 bases agree with TRBD2. J gave up 3 bases and V 3 bases, and 5 bases lay outside the gene matches. The CDR3 consists of 16 residues. Per the germline V gene, CDR1 is SGHAT and CDR2 is FQNNGV. The CDR3 DNA is TGTGCCAGCAGCTTCAGACTAGCGGGGTTGACAGATACGCAGTATTTT. Translation gives CASSFRLAGLTDTQYF.

This chain joins TRBV4-3 and TRBJ1-2; no definite D call. CDR1 and CDR2 (germline): LGHNA, YSLEER. The CDR3 sequence is 16 residues long. The V end lost 0 bases, the J end lost 6 bases, and 17 bases lay between the germline ends. The CDR3 loop is CASSQEVFGEVHGYTF. In DNA, the CDR3 is TGCGCCAGCAGCCAAGAAGTGTTTGGGGAGGTCCATGGCTACACCTTC.

The chain links TRBV7-2 to TRBJ1-1, with TRBD1 matching over 10 bases. The germline V gene has CDR1 SGHTA and CDR2 FQGNSA. The length of the CDR3 is 16 residues. Losses at the gene ends were 5 bases for V and 0 bases for J; bases not matched to a gene: 6. CDR3 in DNA: TGTGCCAGCAGCCCGGGGACAGGGGCAATGAACACTGAAGCTTTCTTT. Translated, it gives CASSPGTGAMNTEAFF.

The rearrangement uses TRBV11-1 and TRBJ2-7; no clear D gene. V dropped 2 bases and J dropped 2 bases, with 7 bases sitting between them. Per the germline V gene, CDR1 is SGHAT and CDR2 is FQDESV (reference sequence). This CDR3 is built from 13 residues. DNA for the CDR3: TGTGCCAGCAGCTTAAGACCACCCTACGAGCAGTACGTC. Protein: CASSLRPPYEQYV.

Points on this clone: In the same sample, other DNA sequences code for this CDR3. This chain uses TRBV7-9 with TRBJ2-7; D is perhaps TRBD1 (6 bases). The germline CDR1 and CDR2 sequences are SEHNR and FQNEAQ (reference sequence). The CDR3 extends over 12 amino acids. V lost 3 bases, J lost 4 bases, and 7 bases lay in between. The CDR3 region has the DNA TGTGCCAGCAGCTTGACAGGATACGAGCAGTACTTC. This encodes CASSLTGYEQYF.

The rearrangement joins TRBV7-3 to TRBJ2-3; TRBD1 is a possible D gene (7 bases). Trimming shortened V by 5 bases and J by 4 bases, and 19 bases separated the two germline ends. There are 16 residues in the CDR3. Germline V CDR1 and CDR2: SGHTA, FQGTGA. The CDR3 nucleotides read TGTGCCAGCAGCGCGAGACAGGGAGGAGTTGCAGATACGCAGTATTTT. Translation gives CASSARQGGVADTQYF.

The J gene is TRBJ2-7, the V gene TRBV12-3 or TRBV12-4, with D tentatively TRBD2 (5 bases). Between the trimmed V and J ends, which lost 3 bases and 5 bases, there was a span of 5 bases. This CDR3 comprises 11 residues. CDR3 in amino acids: CASSFGDEQYF. CDR3 bases: TGTGCCAGCAGTTTCGGGGACGAGCAGTACTTC.

This chain uses TRBV20-1 with TRBJ1-5; no clear D. V was clipped by 3 bases and J by 0 bases, with 6 bases between them. Germline-derived CDR1 and CDR2 are DFQATT and SNEGSKA (reference sequence). This CDR3 contains 13 residues. CDR3 in amino acids: CSASSYSNQPQHF. The DNA for the CDR3 is TGCAGTGCTAGTAGTTATAGCAATCAGCCCCAGCATTTT.

This clone has just a few counts. The DNA of the CDR3 is TGTGCCAGAAGCTCCCCCCAGGGGGCAGGGGGCTTTTCTGGGTCCTACGAGCAGTACGTC. Protein sequence: CARSSPQGAGGFSGSYEQYV. The chain couples TRBV5-3 to TRBJ2-7; TRBD1 matches 8 bases. TRBV5-3 is annotated as an ORF whose role is uncertain. V lost 3 bases, J lost 1 base, and 21 bases stayed unmatched. This CDR3 spans 20 amino acids.

This clone appeared a single time. This chain uses TRBV6-4 with TRBJ2-1, with D perhaps TRBD2 (7 bases). Germline V CDR1 and CDR2: MRHNA, SNTAGT. V was pared by 4 bases and J by 2 bases, with 9 bases between. There are 14 residues in the CDR3. The CDR3 DNA sequence: TGTGCCAGCAGTGGGGGGGGCACCTACAATGAGCAGTTCTTC. This codes for CASSGGGTYNEQFF.

The J gene is TRBJ2-7, the V gene TRBV6-5; 7 positions match TRBD1. Germline V gene data show CDR1 as MNHEY and CDR2 as SVGAGI. The V gene end was trimmed by 4 bases and the J gene end by 0 bases; junction bases not matched to a gene: 3. The CDR3 consists of 14 residues. Here the CDR3 reads CASSSRDSSYEQYV. The CDR3 DNA reads TGTGCCAGCAGTTCCCGGGACAGCTCCTACGAGCAGTACGTC.

The chain combines TRBV9 with TRBJ2-1; 8 nucleotides line up with TRBD2. The CDR3 consists of 16 residues. The germline gives CDR1 SGDLS, CDR2 YYNGEE. V lost 3 bases to trimming and J lost 0 bases; unmatched junction nucleotides: 5. The CDR3 is CASSGTSGSSYNEQFF. The CDR3 DNA reads as TGTGCCAGCAGCGGAACTAGCGGAAGCTCCTACAATGAGCAGTTCTTC.

V gene TRBV20-1 combines with J gene TRBJ2-7; no firm D call. Germline CDR1 DFQATT, CDR2 SNEGSKA (reference sequence). V was shortened by 3 bases and J by 7 bases, with 16 bases between the two germline ends. The CDR3 sequence is 13 residues long. The CDR3 sequence: CSASSTVRGEQYV. DNA for the CDR3: TGCAGTGCTAGTTCTACGGTTCGTGGGGAGCAGTACGTC.

This clone has a single count. The V and J genes are TRBV5-6 and TRBJ2-7; D remains ambiguous. Germline V lookup: CDR1 SGHDT, CDR2 YYEEEE. V lost 0 bases and J 7 bases, leaving 5 bases between the germline ends. There are 11 residues in the CDR3. Here the CDR3 reads CASSLGLEQYV. CDR3 DNA sequence: TGTGCCAGCAGCTTGGGGTTAGAGCAGTACGTC.

This clone has only one observation. The rearrangement links TRBV5-4 to TRBJ1-1; possibly TRBD1 for D (6 bases). The germline V gene encodes CDR1 SGHNT and CDR2 YYREEE (reference sequence). Trimming took off 0 bases at V and 3 bases at J, with 12 bases between the two ends. The CDR3 has 15 residues. CDR3 DNA sequence: TGTGCCAGCAGCTTGGGGGGGCTCGGAGACACTGAAGCTTTCTTT. Translated: CASSLGGLGDTEAFF.